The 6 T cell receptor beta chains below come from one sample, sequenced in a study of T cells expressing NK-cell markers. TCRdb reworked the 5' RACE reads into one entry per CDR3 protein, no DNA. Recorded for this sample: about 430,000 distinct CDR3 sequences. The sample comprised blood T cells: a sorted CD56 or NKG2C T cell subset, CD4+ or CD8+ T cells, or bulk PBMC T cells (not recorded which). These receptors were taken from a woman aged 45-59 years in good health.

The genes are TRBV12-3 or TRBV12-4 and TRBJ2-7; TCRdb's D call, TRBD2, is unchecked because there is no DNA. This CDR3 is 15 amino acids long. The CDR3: CASSQRTSGTPEQYF.

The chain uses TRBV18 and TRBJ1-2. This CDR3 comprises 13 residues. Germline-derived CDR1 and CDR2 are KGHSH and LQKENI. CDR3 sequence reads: CASSPPGAQYYTF.

The CDR3 sequence: CASSLEGNNSPLHF. J is TRBJ1-6 and V is TRBV25-1; checking the TCRdb D call of TRBD1 is not possible without DNA. CDR1 is MGHDK, CDR2 SYGVNS, per germline. This CDR3 is built from 14 residues.

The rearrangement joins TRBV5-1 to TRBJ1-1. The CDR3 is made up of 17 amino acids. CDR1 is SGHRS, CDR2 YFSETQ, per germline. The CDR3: CASSSGTLNIMNTEAFF.

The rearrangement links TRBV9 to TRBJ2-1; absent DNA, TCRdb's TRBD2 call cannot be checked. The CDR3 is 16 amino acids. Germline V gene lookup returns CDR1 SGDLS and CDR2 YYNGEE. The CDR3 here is CASSVVAGGGSNEQFF.

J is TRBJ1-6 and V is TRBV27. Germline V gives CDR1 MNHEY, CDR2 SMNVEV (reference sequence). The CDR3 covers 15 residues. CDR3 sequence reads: CASSERGLESHPLHF.